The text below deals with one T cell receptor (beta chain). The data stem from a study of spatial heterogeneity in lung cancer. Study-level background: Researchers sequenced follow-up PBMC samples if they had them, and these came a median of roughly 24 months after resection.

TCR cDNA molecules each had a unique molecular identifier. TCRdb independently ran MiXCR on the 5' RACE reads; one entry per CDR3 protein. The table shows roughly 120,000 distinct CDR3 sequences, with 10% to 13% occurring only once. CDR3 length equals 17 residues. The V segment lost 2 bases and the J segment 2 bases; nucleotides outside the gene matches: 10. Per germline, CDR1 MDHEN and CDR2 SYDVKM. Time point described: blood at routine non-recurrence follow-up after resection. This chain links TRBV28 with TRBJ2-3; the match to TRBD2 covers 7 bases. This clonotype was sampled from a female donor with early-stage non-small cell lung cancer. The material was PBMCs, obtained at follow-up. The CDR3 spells CASSLLPGRHSTDTQYF. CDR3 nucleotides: TGTGCCAGCAGTTTACTCCCCGGGAGGCACTCCACAGATACGCAGTATTTT.